This passage covers 24 T cell receptor beta chains from one sample sequenced in a study of CD8 T cells in Susac syndrome (dated by TCRdb to between 2017 and 2020). The library was prepared using the immunoSEQ multiplex PCR assay. RNA was extracted using the RNeasy kit, and about 0.45 to 1 ug of the RNA was reverse transcribed with random hexamers. In-frame beta chains were kept once TCRdb had trimmed the public reads at Q25 with fastp and called clones with MiXCR. Identical CDR3 proteins give one entry, which carries the most common genes and DNA. This sample comprises under 200,000 distinct CDR3 sequences, 94% of them detected only once. 0.12% of the sample rests with the top ten. Sequencing input: CD4+ T cells from PBMCs. The receptors were gathered from a human donor with Susac syndrome.

The chain employs TRBV3-1 and TRBJ2-7, with D unresolved. CDR1 and CDR2 from the germline V gene are LGHDT and YNNKEL (reference sequence). This CDR3 has 15 amino acids. The V and J ends lost 0 bases and 4 bases respectively, with 13 bases between them. The CDR3 DNA reads TGTGCCAGCAGCCAAGATCTGAGGCAGTTGTACGAGCAGTACTTC. Translated: CASSQDLRQLYEQYF.

This clonotype appeared once. The J gene is TRBJ1-5, the V gene TRBV30, with D possibly being TRBD1 (5 bases). V lost 3 bases and J lost 4, with 25 bases in between. Germline lookup yields CDR1 GTSNPN and CDR2 SVGIG (reference sequence). The CDR3 is made up of 18 amino acids. The CDR3 protein is CAWSSARVSWGGNQPQHF. CDR3 in DNA: TGTGCCTGGAGCAGCGCTCGTGTCTCCTGGGGGGGGAATCAGCCCCAGCATTTT.

The chain is built from TRBV14 and TRBJ1-1; D unresolved. There are 13 residues in the CDR3. V gave up 0 bases and J gave up 2 bases, with 4 bases separating them. CDR1 and CDR2 (germline): SGHDN, FVKESK. In nucleotides, the CDR3 is TGTGCCAGCAGCCAAGACAGCAACACTGAAGCTTTCTTT. Protein: CASSQDSNTEAFF.

The chain employs TRBV29-1 and TRBJ2-5; 10 positions agree with TRBD1. The CDR3 sequence is 14 residues long. The germline V gene encodes CDR1 SQVTM and CDR2 ANQGSEA. The ends lost 7 bases at V and 5 bases at J; junction bases unmatched: 10. The CDR3 region is CSDRDRGRSETQYF. The CDR3 bases are TGCAGCGACAGGGACAGGGGAAGGTCGGAGACCCAGTACTTC.

V is TRBV7-8 and J is TRBJ1-1; the D gene is possibly TRBD1 (5 bases). Trimming took 1 base from V and 3 from J, leaving 9 bases between them. CDR1 and CDR2 from the germline V gene are SGHVS and FQNEAQ. This CDR3 has 14 residues. CDR3 amino acids: CASSLVRDDTEAFF. CDR3 nucleotide sequence: TGTGCCAGCAGCTTAGTCAGGGATGACACTGAAGCTTTCTTT.

The genes are TRBV12-3 or TRBV12-4 and TRBJ1-5; no definite D call. The V end was cut by 5 bases, the J end by 3 bases, with 8 bases between. CDR3 length equals 13 residues. The CDR3 bases are TGTGCCAGCAGTCCGAGACTCAATCAGCCCCAGCATTTT. Translation: CASSPRLNQPQHF.

This chain connects TRBV20-1 to TRBJ2-3; D might be TRBD1 (6 bases). The CDR3 runs to 12 residues. V shed 4 bases and J shed 7 bases, with 12 bases lying between them. CDR1 is DFQATT and CDR2 is SNEGSKA in the germline V gene (reference sequence). The CDR3 nucleotides are TGCAGTGCTAACCTCAGGGGCAATACGCAGTATTTT. Protein: CSANLRGNTQYF.

The V call is TRBV11-3, the J call TRBJ1-1; possibly TRBD1 for D (5 bases). V lost 8 bases and J lost 4, with 14 bases in between. Germline V gene data show CDR1 as SGHNT and CDR2 as YENEEA. The CDR3 is 13 residues long. The CDR3 DNA reads TGTGCCAGCCATGCGGCAGGGAGCACTGAAGCTTTCTTT. Protein product: CASHAAGSTEAFF.

This clonotype was seen just once. This sequence joins TRBV9 and TRBJ1-1; TRBD1 is a possible D gene (5 bases). The CDR3 is 15 amino acids. V was shortened by 0 bases and J by 5 bases, with 14 bases between the two germline ends. The germline gives CDR1 SGDLS, CDR2 YYNGEE. CDR3 protein: CASSVGPGKGTEAFF. In DNA form, the CDR3 reads TGTGCCAGCAGCGTAGGACCCGGGAAGGGGACTGAAGCTTTCTTT.

This sequence joins TRBV11-3 and TRBJ2-3; no firm D call. This CDR3 has 14 amino acids. V dropped 6 bases and J dropped 3 bases, with 13 bases sitting between them. Germline CDR1 and CDR2: SGHNT and YENEEA. The CDR3 sequence is CASSFGEGTDTQYF. The CDR3 region has the DNA TGTGCCAGCAGTTTTGGCGAAGGAACAGATACGCAGTATTTT.

The chain recombines TRBV29-1 with TRBJ2-5; perhaps TRBD1 as D (6 bases). This CDR3 region has 14 residues. The V end lost 6 bases, the J end lost 0 bases, and 14 bases lay between the germline ends. Germline values: CDR1 SQVTM, CDR2 ANQGSEA. The DNA for the CDR3 is TGCAGCGTGGCTAGGACAGTGTACCAAGAGACCCAGTACTTC. Its translation is CSVARTVYQETQYF.

CDR3 nucleotide sequence: TGTGCCACCAGTGATGTCACATCGGGAGCAGATACGCAGTATTTT. Amino acids: CATSDVTSGADTQYF. This chain joins TRBV24-1 and TRBJ2-3; a weak D match, TRBD2 (6 bases). Trimming stripped 3 bases from V and 4 bases from J, with 13 bases between. The germline V gene has CDR1 KGHDR and CDR2 SFDVKD. The CDR3 is 15 amino acids.

CDR3 sequence reads: CSATVGDNEQFF. The CDR3 nucleotides are TGCAGTGCTACCGTGGGGGACAATGAGCAGTTCTTC. The chain links TRBV20-1 to TRBJ2-1; possibly TRBD1 or TRBD2 for D (5 bases each). Germline V gene sequence: CDR1 DFQATT, CDR2 SNEGSKA (reference sequence). V was trimmed by 4 bases and J by 5 bases, leaving 9 bases between them. The CDR3 length is 12 residues.

The chain couples TRBV29-1 to TRBJ1-2, with no clear D. V was shortened by 3 bases and J by 4 bases, with 15 bases between the two germline ends. Germline values: CDR1 SQVTM, CDR2 ANQGSEA. This CDR3 comprises 14 residues. CDR3 DNA: TGCAGCGTTGAGACTGCGGTGGATTCCTATGGCTACACCTTC. Protein: CSVETAVDSYGYTF. The full variable domain, its missing parts supplied by reference TRBV29-1 and TRBJ1-2, is SAVISQKPSRDICQRGTSLTIQCQVDSQVTMMFWYRQQPGQSLTLIATANQGSEATYESGFVIDKFPISRPNLTFSTLTVSNMSPEDSSIYLCSVETAVDSYGYTFGSGTRLTVV.

CDR3 coding DNA: TGTGCCAGCAGTCCCCGGACAGGGATCTCTGGGGCCAACGTCCTGACTTTC. Translating it yields CASSPRTGISGANVLTF. This chain connects TRBV6-2 or TRBV6-3 to TRBJ2-6, with 8 positions matching TRBD1. CDR3 length: 17 residues. J was trimmed by 0 bases and V by 5 bases; bases with no gene match: 6. The germline gives CDR1 MNHEY, CDR2 SVGEGT.

The chain combines TRBV6-5 with TRBJ1-2, with D possibly being TRBD1 (5 bases). The V end was cut by 3 bases, the J end by 8 bases, with 13 bases between. CDR3 size: 13 residues. Germline CDR1 reads MNHEY; CDR2 reads SVGAGI. The CDR3 coding sequence is TGTGCCAGCAGTTATGGGGCGGATTGGGGCTACACCTTC. Protein product: CASSYGADWGYTF.

The chain has TRBV18 and TRBJ2-3; possible D gene TRBD2, 6 bases. This CDR3 contains 13 residues. In germline, CDR1 is KGHSH, CDR2 LQKENI. V was pared by 0 bases and J by 6 bases, with 7 bases between. CDR3 protein: CASSPPEGDTQYF. CDR3 DNA: TGTGCCAGCTCACCACCGGAGGGGGATACGCAGTATTTT.

The chain uses TRBV6-6 and TRBJ1-2; D not resolved. V lost 6 bases and J lost 2, with 13 bases in between. The germline CDR1 and CDR2 sequences are MNHNY and SVGAGI (reference sequence). The CDR3 sequence is 14 residues long. The CDR3 nucleotides read TGTGCCAGCAGCTCCGTGGGAGCGAACTATGGCTACACCTTC. Amino acids: CASSSVGANYGYTF.

The chain has TRBV11-2 and TRBJ1-6; D uncertain. This CDR3 region has 13 residues. Trimming stripped 7 bases from V and 2 bases from J, with 6 bases between. CDR1 and CDR2 (germline): SGHAT, FQNNGV. CDR3 region: CASTPAYNSPLHF. The CDR3 bases are TGTGCCAGCACCCCAGCCTATAATTCACCCCTCCACTTT.

V usage is TRBV9 and J usage is TRBJ2-2; D remains unclear. Germline V CDR1 and CDR2: SGDLS, YYNGEE. V lost 0 bases to trimming and J lost 4 bases, with 4 bases between them. The CDR3 consists of 13 residues. CDR3 region: CASSVVLTGELFF. The CDR3 DNA is TGTGCCAGCAGCGTAGTCCTCACCGGGGAGCTGTTTTTT.

The CDR3 reads CSAVVVGVEAFF. In nucleotides, the CDR3 is TGCAGTGCCGTGGTTGTAGGTGTAGAAGCTTTCTTT. The rearrangement links TRBV20-1 to TRBJ1-1; no clear D. Trimming left V 6 bases short and J 8 bases short, with 16 bases between. The CDR3 spans 12 residues. Germline V gene lookup returns CDR1 DFQATT and CDR2 SNEGSKA (reference sequence).

The rearrangement uses TRBV3-1 and TRBJ1-1; D ambiguous. The CDR3 is made up of 13 amino acids. Germline CDR1 LGHDT, CDR2 YNNKEL (reference sequence). The germline V and J ends were trimmed by 2 bases and 1 base, with 5 bases remaining between them. The CDR3 region is CASSQPGNTEAFF. The CDR3 nucleotides read TGTGCCAGCAGCCAACCGGGGAACACTGAAGCTTTCTTT.

The J gene is TRBJ1-4, the V gene TRBV29-1, with D perhaps TRBD1 (5 bases). V dropped 7 bases and J dropped 8 bases, with 14 bases sitting between them. CDR1 and CDR2 from the germline V gene are SQVTM and ANQGSEA. The length of the CDR3 is 12 residues. CDR3 bases: TGCAGCGCTCAGGGAGAGGAGGAAAAACTGTTTTTT. It specifies CSAQGEEEKLFF.

The chain is built from TRBV29-1 and TRBJ1-6; 8 positions agree with TRBD1. The CDR3 contains 13 residues. CDR1 and CDR2 from the germline V gene are SQVTM and ANQGSEA. Trimming at V came to 6 bases and at J to 7 bases, leaving 5 bases not matched to a gene. Written as DNA, the CDR3 is TGCAGCGTGAGCCGGGACAGGAATTCACCCCTCCACTTT. Its translation: CSVSRDRNSPLHF.